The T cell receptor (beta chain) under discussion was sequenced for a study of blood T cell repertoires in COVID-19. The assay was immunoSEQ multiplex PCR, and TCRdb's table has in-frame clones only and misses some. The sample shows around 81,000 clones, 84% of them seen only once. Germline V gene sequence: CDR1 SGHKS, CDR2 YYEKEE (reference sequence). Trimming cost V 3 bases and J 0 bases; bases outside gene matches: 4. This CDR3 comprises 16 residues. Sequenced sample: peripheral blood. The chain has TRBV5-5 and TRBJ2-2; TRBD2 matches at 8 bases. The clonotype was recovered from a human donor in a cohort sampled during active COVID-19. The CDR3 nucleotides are TGTGCCAGCAGCTCCCTCGGGGGGGCGAACACCGGGGAGCTGTTTTTT. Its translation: CASSSLGGANTGELFF.